These T cell receptor beta chains were read from a single sample in a study of T cell responses to AZD1222 COVID-19 vaccine. The table came from immunoSEQ multiplex PCR; TCRdb's copy has only in-frame clones and leaves some out. The profile covers over 110,000 clones, with roughly 90% appearing a single time and around 1.6% taken by the ten largest. Sequencing used peripheral blood, obtained 28 days after the second AZD1222 dose. These receptors all come from an adult who received the AZD1222 COVID-19 vaccine. CDR3s include the opening cysteine and the closing phenylalanine or tryptophan. D genes are given only for firm matches. A row's size may be missing; if present it is once, few, many or a size class.

V	D	J	size	DNA	CDR3
TRBV7-9	TRBD1	TRBJ2-7	once	TGTGCCAGCAGCCGGGGACAGCGGACCTACGAGCAGTACTTC	CASSRGQRTYEQYF
TRBV27	.	TRBJ2-3	.	TGTGCCAGCAGTTTCAGGGTCGCGGATACGCAGTATTTT	CASSFRVADTQYF
TRBV19	.	TRBJ1-1	.	TGTGCCAGTAGCCTCGGTCAGATAAACACTGAAGCTTTCTTT	CASSLGQINTEAFF
TRBV5-1	.	TRBJ1-4	once	TGCGCCAGCACCACTGGATCGGGGGTGGGTGAAAAACTGTTTTTT	CASTTGSGVGEKLFF
TRBV6-5	.	TRBJ1-2	few	TGTGCCAGCAGAACAGAACCCTATGGCTACACCTTC	CASRTEPYGYTF
TRBV19	.	TRBJ2-3	.	TGTGCCAGTAGTCTCGGGACCACAGATACGCAGTATTTT	CASSLGTTDTQYF
TRBV27	.	TRBJ2-7	.	TGTGCCAGCAGACGAAAACCGGGTCCCTTAAACGCTGACGAGCAGTACTTC	CASRRKPGPLNADEQYF
TRBV11-2	TRBD1	TRBJ1-1	.	TGTGCCAGCAGCTTAGCCCCCGACAGGGCCAGAGGTGAAGCTTTCTTT	CASSLAPDRARGEAFF
TRBV24-1	.	TRBJ2-1	.	TGTGCCACCAGCGGTCCCCAGGTGAACAATGAGCAGTTCTTC	CATSGPQVNNEQFF
TRBV6-2/TRBV6-3	.	TRBJ2-2	.	TGTGCCAGCAGTCCGAAGTTAACCGGGGAGCTGTTTTTT	CASSPKLTGELFF
TRBV3-1/TRBV3-2	TRBD1	TRBJ2-2	.	TGTGCCAGCAGCCAGGTGACAGGGGGCCCGAACACCGGGGAGCTGTTTTTT	CASSQVTGGPNTGELFF
TRBV7-8	.	TRBJ1-6	.	TGTGCCAGCAGCCGAGCAGGGAAGGTTAATTCACCCCTCCACTTT	CASSRAGKVNSPLHF
TRBV15	TRBD2	TRBJ2-1	.	TGTGCCACCGGACTAGCGGGGGGGAGCTACAATGAGCAGTTCTTC	CATGLAGGSYNEQFF
TRBV9	TRBD1	TRBJ1-5	.	TGTGCCAGCAGCGCCGCGCCGGGACAGAACTCGGGCGGACAGCCCCAGCATTTT	CASSAAPGQNSGGQPQHF
TRBV6-5	TRBD2	TRBJ2-2	.	TGTGCCAGCAGCACAAGCGGGGGGAACACCGGGGAGCTGTTTTTT	CASSTSGGNTGELFF
TRBV11-2	.	TRBJ1-1	.	TGTGCCAGCAGCTTAGATTTGGCGGCGAACACTGAAGCTTTCTTT	CASSLDLAANTEAFF
TRBV19	.	TRBJ1-5	.	TGTGCCAGTACCACTCAGGGAAGTAGCGGTCAGCCCCAGCATTTT	CASTTQGSSGQPQHF
TRBV7-2	.	TRBJ2-5	.	TGTGCCAGCAGCTCTCCCGGGGCCCAGTACTTC	CASSSPGAQYF
TRBV10-1	.	TRBJ1-5	.	TGCGCCAGCAGTGACACTTCGGGACCCCAGCATTTT	CASSDTSGPQHF
TRBV9	.	TRBJ2-1	.	TGTGCCAGCAGCGTAGGGGTTTACAATGAGCAGTTCTTC	CASSVGVYNEQFF
TRBV28	TRBD1	TRBJ1-1	.	TGTGCCAGCACCGAAGTACAGGGGACGAAATTGAACACTGAAGCTTTCTTT	CASTEVQGTKLNTEAFF
TRBV5-6	TRBD1	TRBJ2-3	.	TGTGCCAGCAGGGTGGACAGGTCTAGCACAGATACGCAGTATTTT	CASRVDRSSTDTQYF
TRBV28	.	TRBJ1-2	.	TGTGCCAGCAGTACAGGGCTTGGCTACACCTTC	CASSTGLGYTF
TRBV30	.	TRBJ1-5	.	TGTGCCTGGAGTGCGGGAGGGGGGCCTCAGCCCCAGCATTTT	CAWSAGGGPQPQHF
TRBV5-1	TRBD1	TRBJ1-1	.	TGCGCCAGCAGCCCTCCGGGACAGGGTATTATAGACACTGAAGCTTTCTTT	CASSPPGQGIIDTEAFF
TRBV2	.	TRBJ2-7	few	TGTGCCAGCAGCTCCGCGACGGAGGATTACGAGCAGTACTTC	CASSSATEDYEQYF
TRBV10-3	.	TRBJ1-1	.	TGTGCCTCGGGGGGAAACACTGAAGCTTTCTTT	CASGGNTEAFF
TRBV24-1	TRBD2	TRBJ2-1	.	TGTGCCACCAATGCCGGGACTAGCGGGAGGGCAAATGAGCAGTTCTTC	CATNAGTSGRANEQFF
TRBV5-4	TRBD2	TRBJ2-7	.	TGTGCCAGCAGCTTGGTTGTGGGAGCGGGATCCATCTACGAGCAGTACTTC	CASSLVVGAGSIYEQYF
TRBV10-1	TRBD2	TRBJ2-3	once	TGCGCCAGCAGTGGGGATAGCGGGAGTCTAAGAGATACGCAGTATTTT	CASSGDSGSLRDTQYF
TRBV9	.	TRBJ2-1	.	TGTGCCAGCAGCGTAGAAGTAGGGGACAATGAGCAGTTCTTC	CASSVEVGDNEQFF
TRBV28	.	TRBJ2-7	.	TGTGCCAGCAGTTCAACCCGGGTGCCCTACGAGCAGTACTTC	CASSSTRVPYEQYF
TRBV11-2	.	TRBJ2-7	.	TGTGCCAGCAGCTCCCAAACCGGGGAGCAGTACTTC	CASSSQTGEQYF
TRBV7-2	TRBD1	TRBJ1-1	.	TGTGCCAGCAGCTTGACAGGGATGAACACTGAAGCTTTCTTT	CASSLTGMNTEAFF
TRBV27	.	TRBJ2-2	.	TGTGCCAGCAGAATCTCGGCTGGGGCCGGGGAGCTGTTTTTT	CASRISAGAGELFF
TRBV6-5	.	TRBJ1-1	.	TGTGCCAGCACCCCTCCGGGACGGACAACAGGGGAAGCTTTCTTT	CASTPPGRTTGEAFF
TRBV5-6	TRBD1	TRBJ1-1	.	TGTGCCAGCAGCTGGGGGACAGGGAACACTGAAGCTTTCTTT	CASSWGTGNTEAFF
TRBV7-3	TRBD2	TRBJ2-3	.	TGTGCCAGCAGCACGGGACTAGCGGGAGTAGTAGATACGCAGTATTTT	CASSTGLAGVVDTQYF
TRBV7-9	.	TRBJ2-7	.	TGTGCCAGCAGTCAGACCCAGGGGAAGAGCTCCTACGAGCAGTACTTC	CASSQTQGKSSYEQYF
TRBV2	TRBD1	TRBJ2-1	.	TGTGCCAGCAGTGCGGACAGGGCTGGATCAGGTGAGCAGTTCTTC	CASSADRAGSGEQFF
TRBV18	.	TRBJ1-5	.	TGTGCCAGCTCACCACGTCAGGGCAATAGCAATCAGCCCCAGCATTTT	CASSPRQGNSNQPQHF
TRBV28	TRBD2	TRBJ2-7	few	TGTGCCAGCAGCACCGGGACTAGCGGATTCTACGAGCAGTACTTC	CASSTGTSGFYEQYF
TRBV30	.	TRBJ1-5	.	TGTGCCTGGAGTGTAGCTAGCAATCAGCCCCAGCATTTT	CAWSVASNQPQHF
TRBV12-3/TRBV12-4	.	TRBJ1-1	few	TGTGCCAGCAGTTTCGCAGGGACCACTGAAGCTTTCTTT	CASSFAGTTEAFF
TRBV5-5	.	TRBJ1-5	.	TGTGCCAGCAGCTTGGAGCGCAGCAATCAGCCCCAGCATTTT	CASSLERSNQPQHF
TRBV15	.	TRBJ2-7	.	TGTGCCACCAGCCCCGAGTTAAGGGGCTCCTACGAGCAGTACTTC	CATSPELRGSYEQYF